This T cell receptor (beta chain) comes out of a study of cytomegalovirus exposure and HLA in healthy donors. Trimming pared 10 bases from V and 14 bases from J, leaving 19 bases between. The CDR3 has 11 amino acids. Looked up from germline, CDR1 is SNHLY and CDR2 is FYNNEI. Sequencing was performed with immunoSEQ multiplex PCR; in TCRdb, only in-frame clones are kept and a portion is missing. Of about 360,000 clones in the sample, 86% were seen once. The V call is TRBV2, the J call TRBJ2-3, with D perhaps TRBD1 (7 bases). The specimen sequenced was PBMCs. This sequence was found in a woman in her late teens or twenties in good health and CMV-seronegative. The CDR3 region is CATRRGLIGYF. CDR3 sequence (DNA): TGTGCCACCCGGAGGGGGCTAATAGGGTATTTT. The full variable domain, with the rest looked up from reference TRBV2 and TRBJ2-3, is EPEVTQTPSHQVTQMGQEVILRCVPISNHLYFYWYRQILGQKVEFLVSFYNNEISEKSEIFDDQFSVERPDGSNFTLKIRSTKLEDSAMYFCATRRGLIGYFGPGTRLTVL.